This T cell receptor beta chain is drawn from a study of multiple sclerosis patients with progressive multifocal leukoencephalopathy. The study's findings and limits: Lower normalized Shannon entropy suggested reduced TRB diversity in most PML patients. PML-onset expanded TRB clones were detectable before and during natalizumab therapy.

With regard to this clone: Its antigen is currently unknown.

Every PCR reaction included synthetic inline CDR3 controls for all V-J pairings. Assay: immunoSEQ multiplex PCR; the TCRdb copy retains only in-frame clones and omits some. The table has more than 30,000 clones, 80% to 95% seen once. Specified time point: before natalizumab initiation. All patients had prior interferon beta, and all PML patients were female. The CDR3 length is 16 residues. CDR1 and CDR2 (germline): LGHNA, YSLEER. V was trimmed by 0 bases and J by 8 bases, leaving 14 bases between them. Sequenced material: PBMCs. The clonotype was recovered from a man younger than 45 with multiple sclerosis. The chain employs TRBV4-3 and TRBJ1-6; D unresolved. This CDR3 reads CASSQEFGWTHSPLHF. CDR3 in DNA: TGCGCCAGCAGCCAAGAATTCGGGTGGACCCATTCACCCCTCCACTTT.